This passage covers 10 T cell receptor beta chains from one sample sequenced in a study of cytomegalovirus exposure and HLA in healthy donors. The PCR had 60 Vbeta and 13 Jbeta primers. The protocol was immunoSEQ multiplex PCR, while the TCRdb copy is restricted to in-frame clones and leaves out a portion. This sample has some 180,000 clones; about 70% occur once, and the top ten carry approximately 1.8%. The sequenced material came from PBMCs. The receptors derive from a woman aged 25-40 years in good health and CMV-seronegative.

This clone was seen once. The genes are TRBV6-5 and TRBJ2-2; maybe TRBD2 (5 bases). The germline V gene has CDR1 MNHEY and CDR2 SVGAGI. The CDR3 length is 15 residues. Deletions cut 4 bases from V and 6 bases from J, with 15 bases between. The chain's CDR3 is CASSSPRVSAGELFF. CDR3 coding DNA: TGTGCCAGCAGTTCCCCACGGGTTAGCGCCGGGGAGCTGTTTTTT.

The CDR3 nucleotides are TGCGCCAGCAGCCAAGTGGAGGGAAGGGGAACAGATACGCAGTATTTT. Amino acids: CASSQVEGRGTDTQYF. V gene TRBV4-3 combines with J gene TRBJ2-3; weak D call: TRBD2 (6 bases). The CDR3 consists of 16 residues. Trimming took 1 base from V and 3 from J, leaving 14 bases between them. Germline CDR1 is LGHNA and CDR2 is YSLEER.

The V gene is TRBV7-9, the J gene TRBJ2-7; TRBD1 matches at 8 bases. Germline CDR1 and CDR2: SEHNR and FQNEAQ (reference sequence). V lost 2 bases, J lost 3 bases, and 3 bases stayed unmatched. The CDR3 spans 14 residues. CDR3: CASSLTDRGYEQYF. The CDR3 DNA reads as TGTGCCAGCAGCTTAACTGACAGGGGCTACGAGCAGTACTTC.

The chain couples TRBV5-1 to TRBJ2-7, with TRBD1 as a possible D gene (6 bases). This CDR3 is built from 12 residues. V was shortened by 4 bases and J by 6 bases, with 11 bases between the two germline ends. Germline CDR1 is SGHRS and CDR2 is YFSETQ. The CDR3 DNA reads as TGCGCCAGCAGCGCCAGACAGGCCGAGCAGTACTTC. Encoded protein: CASSARQAEQYF.

This clone was counted between two and nine times. The chain recombines TRBV19 with TRBJ1-5; 8 positions match TRBD1. V gave up 6 bases and J gave up 8 bases; unmatched junction bases: 6. The CDR3 runs 13 residues. Germline-derived CDR1 and CDR2 are LNHDA and SQIVND (reference sequence). The CDR3 loop reads CASRTGVGEPQHF. The CDR3 nucleotides read TGTGCCAGTAGGACAGGGGTGGGGGAGCCCCAGCATTTT.

V gene TRBV6-4 combines with J gene TRBJ1-1, with TRBD1 identical over 8 bases. The germline CDR1 and CDR2 sequences are MRHNA and SNTAGT. The CDR3 consists of 15 residues. V dropped 5 bases and J dropped 5; count of bases not matched to a gene: 10. CDR3 bases: TGTGCCAGCAGTCCGACAGGGGCGGTTGGAACTGAAGCTTTCTTT. Protein: CASSPTGAVGTEAFF.

The CDR3 loop is CASSYRDSNTGELFF. The DNA of the CDR3 is TGTGCCAGCAGCTACCGGGACTCCAACACCGGGGAGCTGTTTTTT. J is TRBJ2-2 and V is TRBV5-5, with D perhaps TRBD2 (6 bases). Germline CDR1 is SGHKS and CDR2 is YYEKEE (reference sequence). The V end lost 3 bases, the J end lost 2 bases, and 11 bases lay between the germline ends. The CDR3 has 15 residues.

This sequence joins TRBV7-9 and TRBJ1-4, with D uncertain. Germline CDR1 SEHNR, CDR2 FQNEAQ (reference sequence). The CDR3 length is 14 residues. V lost 5 bases and J 6 bases, leaving 13 bases between the germline ends. CDR3 DNA: TGTGCCAGCAGCCCCGCGTCTTCCCATGAAAAACTGTTTTTT. Residues: CASSPASSHEKLFF.

The rearrangement links TRBV6-1 to TRBJ2-3; D unclear. The V gene lost 2 bases and the J gene lost 0 bases, with 12 bases spanning the gap. Germline V gene data show CDR1 as MNHNS and CDR2 as SASEGT. CDR3 length: 16 residues. CDR3: CASSELGSQSTDTQYF. CDR3 sequence (DNA): TGTGCCAGCAGTGAATTAGGTAGCCAAAGCACAGATACGCAGTATTTT.

V gene TRBV9 combines with J gene TRBJ2-5, with TRBD2 matching over 10 bases. V lost 0 bases and J lost 5; bases outside the gene matches: 7. Germline V gives CDR1 SGDLS, CDR2 YYNGEE. The CDR3 runs to 16 residues. CDR3 DNA: TGTGCCAGCAGCGTAGGGCTAGCGGGAGAGGTGGAGACCCAGTACTTC. It is translated as CASSVGLAGEVETQYF. Drawing the rest from reference TRBV9 and TRBJ2-5, the complete variable domain is DSGVTQTPKHLITATGQRVTLRCSPRSGDLSVYWYQQSLDQGLQFLIQYYNGEERAKGNILERFSAQQFPDLHSELNLSSLELGDSALYFCASSVGLAGEVETQYFGPGTRLLVL.